The 17 T cell receptor beta chains in this list originate from one sample, sequenced in a study of early T cells in non-severe SARS-CoV-2 infection (dated by TCRdb to about 2021). Libraries were constructed by 5' RACE. Sequencing was performed on a NextSeq 500. Using fastp trimming at Q25 and MiXCR clonotype assembly, TCRdb reanalyzed the public sequencing data and kept in-frame beta chains. Identical CDR3 protein sequences are pooled into one entry, listed with their most common genes and DNA. This sample holds about 60,000 distinct CDR3 sequences; approximately 12% were observed only once. The top ten constitute 4.8% of the sample. The sample was whole blood. The source of these receptors is an adult who was a healthcare worker with PCR-confirmed SARS-CoV-2 infection or an uninfected control (not recorded which).

The V and J genes are TRBV10-3 and TRBJ2-4, with a tentative D call TRBD1 (5 bases). The germline V and J ends were trimmed by 5 bases and 6 bases, with 8 bases remaining between them. Germline CDR1 is ENHRY and CDR2 is SYGVKD. This CDR3 has 12 residues. The CDR3 bases are TGTGCCATCAGTTCCCAGGGAAACATTCAGTACTTC. Its protein is CAISSQGNIQYF.

For the CDR3, the DNA is TGTGCCAGCAGCCGCGGACTAGCGGGAGTGAATGAGCAGTTCTTC. Its protein is CASSRGLAGVNEQFF. The chain joins TRBV7-9 to TRBJ2-1; 13 bases align to TRBD2. From germline, CDR1 is SEHNR and CDR2 FQNEAQ (reference sequence). This CDR3 comprises 15 residues. V trimming: 5 bases; J trimming: 7 bases; junction bases outside the gene matches: 5.

This chain connects TRBV18 to TRBJ1-4; the match to TRBD1 covers 8 bases. V lost 5 bases to trimming and J lost 8 bases; unmatched junction nucleotides: 4. Germline V gives CDR1 KGHSH, CDR2 LQKENI. The CDR3 loop spans 13 amino acids. CDR3 DNA sequence: TGTGCCAGCTCAATCGGACAGGGCGAAAAACTGTTTTTT. It encodes CASSIGQGEKLFF.

The rearrangement joins TRBV6-5 to TRBJ2-7, with 7 nucleotides matching TRBD1. This CDR3 has 14 amino acids. Trimming cost V 0 bases and J 2 bases; bases outside gene matches: 1. CDR1 and CDR2 (germline): MNHEY, SVGAGI. CDR3 residues: CASSYSGTAYEQYF. CDR3 in DNA: TGTGCCAGCAGTTACTCCGGGACAGCCTACGAGCAGTACTTC.

The genes are TRBV20-1 and TRBJ2-2; D may match TRBD1 or TRBD2 (5 bases each). Trimming left V 3 bases short and J 7 bases short, with 9 bases between. The CDR3 consists of 12 residues. CDR1 is DFQATT, CDR2 SNEGSKA, per germline (reference sequence). The chain's CDR3 is CSASRDRGELFF. DNA for the CDR3: TGCAGTGCTAGCCGGGACCGCGGGGAGCTGTTTTTT.

The J gene is TRBJ2-3, the V gene TRBV29-1; unclear D gene. The CDR3 has 11 amino acids. CDR1 and CDR2 (germline): SQVTM, ANQGSEA. Trimming took off 6 bases at V and 6 bases at J, with 10 bases between the two ends. This CDR3 is CSVGLEDTQYF. CDR3 nucleotides: TGCAGCGTCGGGCTGGAGGATACGCAGTATTTT.

This clonotype was seen only a few times. V is TRBV12-3 or TRBV12-4 and J is TRBJ1-2; the match to TRBD1 covers 8 bases. V was pared by 6 bases and J by 6 bases, with 9 bases of the junction left unmatched. This CDR3 comprises 14 residues. Written as DNA, the CDR3 is TGTGCCAGCAGCCTTATGGACAGGGTAAATGGCTACACCTTC. Amino acids: CASSLMDRVNGYTF.

V is TRBV5-4 and J is TRBJ2-7; D may correspond to TRBD1 or TRBD2 (5 bases each). Between the trimmed V and J ends, which lost 2 bases and 2 bases, there was a span of 11 bases. Germline loops: CDR1 SGHNT, CDR2 YYREEE (reference sequence). CDR3 length: 14 residues. CDR3 nucleotides: TGTGCCAGCAGCTTTGGGACCAAAACCTACGAGCAGTACTTC. Protein: CASSFGTKTYEQYF.

The rearrangement joins TRBV12-3 or TRBV12-4 to TRBJ1-6, with 9 bases that match TRBD1. Losses at the gene ends were 6 bases for V and 7 bases for J; bases not matched to a gene: 4. CDR3 size: 14 residues. This CDR3 reads CASSDGQGNSPLHF. CDR3 nucleotide sequence: TGTGCCAGCAGCGACGGACAGGGGAATTCACCCCTCCACTTT.

The V and J genes are TRBV9 and TRBJ2-3; no clear D. CDR3 length equals 12 residues. V lost 0 bases, J lost 3 bases, and 2 bases lay in between. Germline V CDR1 and CDR2: SGDLS, YYNGEE. The CDR3: CASSVGTDTQYF. DNA of the CDR3: TGTGCCAGCAGCGTAGGTACAGATACGCAGTATTTT.

The chain carries TRBV7-9 and TRBJ2-5; 7 positions agree with TRBD2. The CDR3 extends over 15 amino acids. V shed 4 bases, J shed 2 bases, and the junction held 7 bases outside the gene matches. Germline V gene data show CDR1 as SEHNR and CDR2 as FQNEAQ (reference sequence). Here the CDR3 DNA reads TGTGCCAGCAGCTACCTCCTCGGGGGGCAAGAGACCCAGTACTTC. Its translation: CASSYLLGGQETQYF.

This rearrangement joins TRBV6-5 to TRBJ2-1; 7 positions agree with TRBD1. Germline V gives CDR1 MNHEY, CDR2 SVGAGI. The V and J ends lost 2 bases and 6 bases, in that order; junction bases with no gene match: 4. The CDR3 totals 14 residues. The CDR3 DNA follows: TGTGCCAGCAGTTACGGGACAGTCAGCAATGAGCAGTTCTTC. Encoded protein: CASSYGTVSNEQFF.

The J gene is TRBJ2-5, the V gene TRBV5-1; 8 positions match TRBD2. There are 13 residues in the CDR3. V lost 6 bases to trimming and J lost 4 bases; unmatched junction nucleotides: 5. The germline V gene has CDR1 SGHRS and CDR2 YFSETQ. In DNA form, the CDR3 reads TGCGCCAGCACGCGGGAGGCCCCAGAGACCCAGTACTTC. It yields the protein CASTREAPETQYF.

This clonotype was seen a handful of times. The rearrangement uses TRBV28 and TRBJ1-4; tentatively, D is TRBD1 (5 bases). In germline, CDR1 is MDHEN, CDR2 SYDVKM. V was pared by 7 bases and J by 7 bases, with 10 bases between. This CDR3 has 12 residues. CDR3 sequence: CASTVRAEKLFF. The CDR3 DNA reads as TGTGCCAGCACGGTCAGGGCTGAAAAACTGTTTTTT.

This clonotype turned up a few times. The rearrangement links TRBV20-1 to TRBJ1-6; D not resolved. This CDR3 region has 14 residues. Between the trimmed V and J ends, which lost 3 bases and 0 bases, there was a span of 6 bases. Germline-derived CDR1 and CDR2 are DFQATT and SNEGSKA (reference sequence). CDR3 sequence reads: CSARASSYNSPLHF. As DNA, the CDR3 is TGCAGTGCTAGGGCGAGCTCCTATAATTCACCCCTCCACTTT.

This sequence joins TRBV5-1 and TRBJ2-3; 7 bases are a match to TRBD2. CDR1 and CDR2 from the germline V gene are SGHRS and YFSETQ. J lost 0 bases, V lost 2 bases, and 9 bases had no gene match. CDR3 size: 17 residues. The CDR3 loop is CASSFLPSGASTDTQYF. The CDR3 coding sequence is TGCGCCAGCAGCTTCCTCCCTAGCGGAGCTAGCACAGATACGCAGTATTTT.

In this sample, this clonotype turned up a few times. The chain employs TRBV19 and TRBJ1-5; D unresolved. This CDR3 is built from 12 residues. Trimming shortened V by 1 base and J by 7 bases, and 5 bases separated the two germline ends. The germline CDR1 and CDR2 sequences are LNHDA and SQIVND (reference sequence). The CDR3 loop is CASSIGLQPQHF. As DNA, the CDR3 is TGTGCCAGTAGTATAGGGCTCCAGCCCCAGCATTTT.